The subject of this entry is one T cell receptor (beta chain). No antigen is known for it. No base qualities exist here, and no much larger clone lies one base off it. The instrument given in TCRdb is Illumina NovaSeq 6000. cDNA libraries for TCRalpha and TCRbeta were prepared by 5'RACE using constant-segment primers, with sample barcodes and unique molecular identifiers added. Trizol reagent was used to extract RNA from every sample. Library amplification was performed in two PCR steps, and a second sample barcode and Illumina TruSeq adapters were introduced in the second step. Libraries were sequenced on an Illumina NovaSeq with 2 x 150 bp paired-end reads. The original methods were these. Demultiplexing of reads and collapsing into UMI-guided consensus sequences were performed with migec v1.2.7. Using mixcr v2.1.11, UMI consensuses were aligned to TRA and TRB V and J templates and then assembled into clonotypes. Clonotypes were classified as expanded or contracted when called significant by both edgeR and NoisET, with noise models trained on biological replicates. For edgeR calls, the cutoffs were a false discovery rate-adjusted p below 0.01 and a log2 fold-change threshold of 1. As an exploratory analysis of dynamics, PCA with hierarchical clustering was applied to max-normalized trajectories of the 1000 most abundant clonotypes. Separately sequenced CD4+ and CD8+ repertoires were used to assign the CD4 or CD8 phenotype of responding clones. The raw public data were reprocessed by TCRdb itself: fastp quality trimming at Q25, MiXCR clonotype calling, in-frame beta chains only. Under each unique CDR3 protein, matching rows form one entry showing the most common genes and DNA. The V and J calls were not made by the authors but by TCRdb's processing. In all, the sample holds approximately 410,000 distinct CDR3 sequences, and 20% to 30% of those were seen once. Of the sample, around 13% is held by the ten largest clones.

These data come from a study of T-cell memory formation after mild COVID-19 (TCRdb year 2021). The study in broad terms: Most TCR sequence clusters were specific to one of the two donors. Two young, previously healthy adult volunteers, one female and one male, were included in the cohort. T-cell clones expanding and contracting after mild COVID-19 in two donors were tracked by longitudinal TCRalpha and TCRbeta repertoire sequencing.

PBMCs were isolated by Ficoll-Paque density gradient centrifugation. V gives up 1 base and J gives up 1 base, and the segment between their germline ends measures 18 bases. The CDR3 contains 18 residues, cysteine and phenylalanine counted. Only CDR3 DNA is held: 54 bases, read in frame from base 1. General study outcomes and caveats: Balanced CD4/CD8 phenotypes were observed for clones contracting from day 15 to 85, whereas a bias towards CD4+ was observed for a second wave of clones expanding from day 15 to 37. The detection of some responding clones in pre-infection memory suggests that pre-existing cross-reactive memory T cells joined the SARS-CoV-2 response. Contracting CD4+ clones were located mainly in the CM and EM memory subsets, whereas CD8+ clones were found to be enriched in EMRA. SARS-CoV-2 specificity of the second-wave clones peaking on day 37 was not confirmed. Only a couple of mild cases were covered by the study, and larger cohorts that include severe cases with pre-infection samples were considered necessary.

Sequencing was done on a sample of PBMCs or a T cell subset sorted from them (not recorded which). The clonotype comes from an adult woman who had mild COVID-19 (a few samples of this study predate the infection). The sample titles of this study are shuffled in the database, so cell type and time point are left out; the donor was told from shared clones. The V gene is TRBV12-3 or TRBV12-4 and the J gene is TRBJ2-3; the D segment could be TRBD2, given 5 matching bases. For the CDR3, the sequence is CASSLGRRAARRTDTQYF. The bases read TGTGCCAGCAGTTTAGGGCGGAGAGCGGCCCGACGCACAGATACGCAGTATTTT.